Described below is a single T cell receptor (beta chain) sequence and its context. The target antigen is unknown. Assay used: immunoSEQ multiplex PCR; TCRdb lists only in-frame clones, some missing. The profile shows approximately 590,000 clones, 95% to 96% of them singletons. It was CD45RO-negative cells, positively selected for CCR7, that made up naive CD8 cells, with terminally differentiated effector memory CD45RA+ cells excluded. Germline loops: CDR1 MGHRA, CDR2 YSYEKL. The V end lost 2 bases, the J end lost 4 bases, and 8 bases lay between the germline ends. This CDR3 is 13 amino acids long. The sample is drawn from a study of shared clonotypes between healthy human individuals. Broader study findings: Among a handful of donors, roughly 5% of naive CD4 clonotypes were found in common.

The sample comprised naive CD8+ T cells sorted from blood. This sequence was found in a woman in her twenties or thirties in good health. This sequence joins TRBV4-1 and TRBJ1-1, with D perhaps TRBD1 (5 bases). As DNA, the CDR3 is TGCGCCAGCAGCCAACGGAGGGGCACTGAAGCTTTCTTT. Translating it yields CASSQRRGTEAFF.